One and the same sample provided the 2 T cell receptor beta chains below, sequenced in a study of somatic mutations in cytotoxic T cells in rheumatoid arthritis (dated by TCRdb to 2016 to 2017). Libraries were constructed by the immunoSEQ multiplex PCR assay. The source is immuneACCESS, and TCRdb retained only in-frame sequences with V and J called. Part of the clones is not carried over; for the studies checked, unresolved V genes explain less than half of this, and the remainder is unexplained. Recorded for this sample are around 21,000 clones; approximately 84% of them occurred a single time. The ten biggest clones cover approximately 10% of the sample. The source material was CD8+ T cells sorted from blood. The receptors shown here come from an adult with rheumatoid arthritis.

The chain joins TRBV7-2 to TRBJ2-7; 9 bases fit TRBD1. CDR3 length equals 15 residues. With 3 bases clipped from V and 1 base from J, the junction kept 4 bases outside the gene matches. Germline assignment: CDR1 SGHTA and CDR2 FQGNSA. CDR3: CASSLTGTGSYEQYF. The CDR3 bases are TGTGCCAGCAGCTTGACCGGGACAGGGTCCTACGAGCAGTACTTC.

V usage is TRBV13 and J usage is TRBJ2-3; possible D gene TRBD1, 5 bases. CDR3 length: 14 amino acids. The V gene lost 5 bases and the J gene lost 3 bases, with 12 bases spanning the gap. Germline-derived CDR1 and CDR2 are PRHDT and FYEKMQ (reference sequence). CDR3 coding DNA: TGTGCCAGCAGCCGTACAAGGGGAACAGATACGCAGTATTTT. Its protein product is CASSRTRGTDTQYF.